Each of the 19 T cell receptor beta chains below was sequenced from the same sample in a study of tumor and adjacent non-tumor tissue in lung cancer. The template was RNA from unsorted bulk tissue. TCRbeta libraries were built with three rounds of nested PCR, modified from ARM-PCR. TCRdb re-derived calls from the multiplex PCR reads in MiXCR, one entry per CDR3 protein. The sample has fewer than 120,000 distinct CDR3 sequences, over 70% seen once. Sequencing input: lung tumor tissue. The receptors originated from a man between 70 and 80 years old with non-small cell lung cancer.

A single count supports this clonotype. This likely comes from a read error, as the CDR3 has no conserved phenylalanine or tryptophan at its end. The J gene is TRBJ2-4, the V gene TRBV6-6, with 8 bases matching TRBD1. Germline CDR1 reads MNHNY; CDR2 reads SVGAGI (reference sequence). The CDR3 runs to 14 residues. V dropped 7 bases and J dropped 0; count of bases not matched to a gene: 2. The CDR3 DNA follows: TGTGCCAGCAATGGGACAGGAGCCAAAAACATTCAGTACGTC. As protein: CASNGTGAKNIQYV.

Points on this clonotype: At one boundary the junction diverges from the germline segment, which might be a read error. The V and J genes are TRBV29-1 and TRBJ2-1, with a tentative D call TRBD2 (5 bases). Germline CDR1 is SQVTM and CDR2 is ANQGSEA. The CDR3 runs 11 residues. In nucleotides, the CDR3 is TGCAACGTTGGACTGCGCGATGAGCAGTTCTTC. It yields the protein CNVGLRDEQFF.

As for this clonotype: A junction end diverges from the germline sequence, so it may reflect a read error. This chain links TRBV6-2 or TRBV6-3 with TRBJ2-1, with 8 nucleotides matching TRBD2. CDR1 and CDR2 (germline): MNHEY, SVGEGT. The CDR3 spans 15 residues. CDR3 amino acids: CASSTGLVNTNEQFF. The CDR3 DNA is TGTGCTAGCAGTACGGGACTAGTCAATACCAATGAGCAGTTCTTC.

In regard to this clonotype: The missing conserved phenylalanine or tryptophan at the end of this CDR3 makes a read error likely. No DNA is shown, since the ends of the CDR3 on it are uncertain; the CDR3 is the one TCRdb lists. This rearrangement joins TRBV4-2 to TRBJ1-1. A total of 14 residues make up the CDR3, ends included. Germline assignment: CDR1 LGHNA and CDR2 YNFKEQ. The CDR3: CASSQVIGDTEPFL.

Worth noting for this clonotype: The CDR3 ends on some other residue instead of the conserved phenylalanine or tryptophan, so this is likely a read error. V and J are TRBV11-2 and TRBJ2-3; TRBD2 aligns across 9 bases. Looked up from germline, CDR1 is SGHAT and CDR2 is FQNNGV. This CDR3 has 17 residues. The CDR3 loop is CTSSLDLAGRITDTQYL. DNA for the CDR3: TGTACCAGCAGCTTAGATCTAGCGGGACGAATCACAGATACGCAGTATTTG.

V gene TRBV7-3 combines with J gene TRBJ1-2; perhaps TRBD1 as D (6 bases). V shed 4 bases and J shed 11 bases, with 20 bases lying between them. Germline V CDR1 and CDR2: SGHTA, FQGTGA. CDR3 size: 14 residues. CDR3 residues: CASSSGTREEWYTF. The CDR3 bases are TGTGCCAGCAGCTCCGGGACAAGGGAAGAGTGGTACACCTTC.

This clonotype was seen ten or more times. This chain joins TRBV7-9 and TRBJ1-1, with TRBD1 matching 7 bases. This CDR3 comprises 17 residues. Trimming removed 5 bases from V and 5 bases from J; junction bases left unmatched: 17. CDR1 is SEHNR, CDR2 FQNEAQ, per germline (reference sequence). CDR3 amino acids: CASSRGSVSTGRTEAFF. For the CDR3, the DNA is TGTGCCAGCAGCCGAGGATCGGTTTCGACAGGGAGGACTGAAGCTTTCTTT.

This clonotype was found once. A junction end diverges from the germline sequence, so it may reflect a read error. Here the CDR3 reads CAAAGTGSSGANILTF. The CDR3 nucleotides read TGTGCCGCGGCCGGGACAGGATCCTCTGGGGCCAACATCCTGACTTTC. The rearrangement links TRBV2 to TRBJ2-6; the match to TRBD1 covers 8 bases. CDR1 SNHLY and CDR2 FYNNEI come from the germline V gene. The CDR3 has 16 residues. The whole variable domain, filled in from reference TRBV2 and TRBJ2-6, reads EPEVTQTPSHQVTQMGQEVILRCVPISNHLYFYWYRQILGQKVEFLVSFYNNEISEKSEIFDDQFSVERPDGSNFTLKIRSTKLEDSAMYFCAAAGTGSSGANILTFGAGSRLTVL.

As concerns this clonotype: The junction departs from the called germline gene at one end, perhaps through a read error. The gene calls are TRBV10-1 and TRBJ2-3, with D maybe TRBD2 (5 bases). The CDR3 is 14 amino acids. Looked up from germline, CDR1 is WNHNN and CDR2 is SYGVQD (reference sequence). The CDR3 DNA sequence: TGCTCCAGCAGTCCGGGATCATCCGCTCGTGGGCAGTATTTT. Amino acids: CSSSPGSSARGQYF.

This clonotype was seen only a few times. The chain recombines TRBV11-2 with TRBJ2-2; D gene unclear. Germline CDR1 is SGHAT and CDR2 is FQNNGV. This CDR3 is 14 amino acids long. In nucleotides, the CDR3 is TGTGTTAGCAGCCTGGATAGTCAGTCCGGGGAGCTGTTTTTT. This encodes CVSSLDSQSGELFF. Based on the CDR3 plus reference TRBV11-2 and TRBJ2-2, the full variable domain is EAGVAQSPRYKIIEKRQSVAFWCNPISGHATLYWYQQILGQGPKLLIQFQNNGVVDDSQLPKDRFSAERLKGVDSTLKIQPAKLEDSAVYLCVSSLDSQSGELFFGEGSRLTVL.

The chain recombines TRBV29-1 with TRBJ1-1, with 9 bases identical to TRBD1. Germline assignment: CDR1 SQVTM and CDR2 ANQGSEA. The CDR3 is 14 amino acids. The trim removed 5 bases at V and 7 bases at J, leaving 11 bases unmatched. The CDR3: CSVPDRGGDIEAFF. CDR3 DNA: TGCAGCGTTCCGGACAGGGGCGGGGACATTGAAGCTTTCTTT.

Turning to this clonotype: An end of the junction does not agree with germline; a read error may underlie this. The gene calls are TRBV5-5 and TRBJ1-1; 8 positions agree with TRBD1. From germline, CDR1 is SGHKS and CDR2 YYEKEE (reference sequence). The CDR3 extends over 18 amino acids. This CDR3 reads CASSYKSGQEACMTEVFF. In DNA form, the CDR3 reads TGTGCCAGCAGTTACAAGTCGGGACAGGAGGCGTGTATGACTGAAGTTTTTTTT. Based on the CDR3 plus reference TRBV5-5 and TRBJ1-1, the full variable domain is DAGVTQSPTHLIKTRGQQVTLRCSPISGHKSVSWYQQVLGQGPQFIFQYYEKEERGRGNFPDRFSARQFPNYSSELNVNALLLGDSALYLCASSYKSGQEACMTEVFFGQGTRLTVV.

The V and J genes are TRBV4-3 and TRBJ2-1, with D tentatively TRBD1 (5 bases). The V end was cut by 7 bases, the J end by 7 bases, with 20 bases between. Germline lookup yields CDR1 LGHNA and CDR2 YSLEER. The CDR3 has 15 amino acids. The CDR3 nucleotides read TGCGCCAGCACCCTAGATTTAGGGGCTGGGAATGAGCAGTTCTTC. Translating it yields CASTLDLGAGNEQFF.

To note about this clonotype: Sequence at one end of the junction differs from germline and may be a read error. The chain links TRBV5-6 to TRBJ2-7, with D hard to call. This CDR3 spans 10 amino acids. The germline V gene encodes CDR1 SGHDT and CDR2 YYEEEE. In DNA form, the CDR3 reads TGTGGCAGCTCCATGGGGGAGCAGTACTTC. Translated, it gives CGSSMGEQYF.

Of note for this clonotype: Here the CDR3 omits its conserved ending phenylalanine or tryptophan, so a read error is the likely source. This chain uses TRBV11-3 with TRBJ2-1, with D uncertain. The germline V and J ends were trimmed by 5 bases and 7 bases, with 15 bases remaining between them. Germline loops: CDR1 SGHNT, CDR2 YENEEA. This CDR3 region has 14 residues. The CDR3, as DNA: TGTGCCAGCAGCCCTAGTGGGAACTATAATGAGCAGTTCATC. As protein: CASSPSGNYNEQFI.

Notes on this clonotype: One junction end does not reproduce the germline sequence, and a read error may be involved. This chain's CDR3 is CASSLKTGLINTEALF. The CDR3 bases are TGTGCCAGCAGCTTAAAGACAGGGTTGATAAACACTGAAGCTCTCTTT. The chain joins TRBV11-3 to TRBJ1-1, with TRBD1 matching 7 bases. Germline CDR1 reads SGHNT; CDR2 reads YENEEA. The CDR3 is 16 residues long.

Turning to this clonotype: Relative to the germline gene, one junction end is altered; a read error may explain this. V gene TRBV6-5 combines with J gene TRBJ2-2; weak D call: TRBD1 (6 bases). Germline values: CDR1 MNHEY, CDR2 SVGAGI. The CDR3 has 19 residues. The chain's CDR3 is CANSYYPPGIGGSGGELFF. DNA of the CDR3: TGTGCCAACAGTTACTACCCCCCCGGGATAGGGGGTAGTGGCGGGGAGCTGTTTTTT.

To note about this clonotype: Sequence at one end of the junction differs from germline and may be a read error. J is TRBJ2-3 and V is TRBV29-1, with D perhaps TRBD2 (5 bases). The CDR3 spans 14 residues. The germline V gene has CDR1 SQVTM and CDR2 ANQGSEA. The CDR3 DNA reads as TGCAGCGTTGATATAGCGTCTAGCATAGATACGCAGTATTTT. It is translated as CSVDIASSIDTQYF.

The CDR3 coding sequence is TGTGCCAGCAGTTATCGACTAGTGGGAGGACCAGGTGAGCAGTTCTTC. Protein product: CASSYRLVGGPGEQFF. J is TRBJ2-1 and V is TRBV6-6; D may be TRBD2 (6 bases). The CDR3 contains 16 residues. Germline CDR1 MNHNY, CDR2 SVGAGI (reference sequence). The V and J ends lost 3 bases and 9 bases respectively, with 21 bases between them.